The rows below give T cell receptor beta chains drawn from one sample of a study of cytomegalovirus exposure and HLA in healthy donors. The protocol was immunoSEQ multiplex PCR, while the TCRdb copy is restricted to in-frame clones and leaves out a portion. This table has 110,000 or so clones, 75% to 80% appearing once. Material: PBMCs. Receptor source: a woman in her forties in good health and CMV-seropositive. CDR3s include the opening cysteine and the closing phenylalanine or tryptophan. The D gene is left open where the match is weak. Clone size is shown for a subset of rows, as once, few, many or a class of expanded clone.

J gene | D gene | CDR3 length | V gene | clone size | CDR3 DNA | CDR3 protein
TRBJ1-1 | TRBD1 | 14 | TRBV5-8 | - | TGTGCCAGCAGCTTGAACTACAGGGGACTTGAAGCTTTCTTT | CASSLNYRGLEAFF
TRBJ2-2 | - | 16 | TRBV5-1 | - | TGCGCCAGCAGCTTGAAGGGGACACCAAACACCGGGGAGCTGTTTTTT | CASSLKGTPNTGELFF
TRBJ1-2 | TRBD1 | 18 | TRBV5-4 | - | TGTGCCAGCAGCTCTGGGACAGGGGACTCGGGTGCGTACTATGGCTACACCTTC | CASSSGTGDSGAYYGYTF
TRBJ2-5 | TRBD1 | 14 | TRBV5-4 | - | TGTGCCAGCAGCCCCGGACAGGGGAGGGAGACCCAGTACTTC | CASSPGQGRETQYF
TRBJ1-5 | - | 17 | TRBV15 | - | TGTGCCACCAGCAGTGGGCAGAGTTCACAGGGCGATCAGCCCCAGCATTTT | CATSSGQSSQGDQPQHF
TRBJ2-3 | TRBD2 | 15 | TRBV5-1 | - | TGCGCCAGCAGCTTGTTAGCGGGGAGTCCGGATACGCAGTATTTT | CASSLLAGSPDTQYF
TRBJ1-2 | TRBD1 | 15 | TRBV6-1 | few | TGTGCCAGCAGTGTCCAGGGGGAAGCCAACAGGGGCTACACCTTC | CASSVQGEANRGYTF
TRBJ1-3 | - | 15 | TRBV27 | - | TGTGCCAGCAGTTTGATTTCGACACCCGGAAACACCATATATTTT | CASSLISTPGNTIYF
TRBJ1-1 | - | 13 | TRBV6-4 | - | TGTGCCAGCAGTGAGGGTCCGGGCACTGAAGCTTTCTTT | CASSEGPGTEAFF
TRBJ1-2 | TRBD1 | 16 | TRBV6-5 | - | TGTGCCAGCAGTTACCGCCGGGACAGGGCTAACTATGGCTACACCTTC | CASSYRRDRANYGYTF
TRBJ2-7 | TRBD1 | 13 | TRBV30 | once | TGTGCCACCCAAAGGGACAGTCTTTACGAGCAGTACTTC | CATQRDSLYEQYF
TRBJ1-2 | TRBD1 | 16 | TRBV6-5 | - | TGTACCAGCAGTTACGCCCGGACAGGGGGTAACTATGGCTACACCTTC | CTSSYARTGGNYGYTF
TRBJ2-7 | TRBD2 | 14 | TRBV5-1 | - | TGCGCCAGCAGCTTGCTAGCGGGGAGCTACGAGCAGTACTTC | CASSLLAGSYEQYF
TRBJ2-7 | TRBD2 | 16 | TRBV5-1 | few | TGCGCCAGCAGCTCAAACGGACTAGCGGACCACTACGAGCAGTACTTC | CASSSNGLADHYEQYF
TRBJ1-1 | - | 14 | TRBV5-1 | - | TGCGCCAGCAGCTTGGCTGGGGGGAAGGCTGAAGCTTTCTTT | CASSLAGGKAEAFF
TRBJ2-7 | - | 12 | TRBV6-1 | once | TGTGCCAGCAGTGTGGGCCTCTACGAGCAGTACTTC | CASSVGLYEQYF
TRBJ1-1 | - | 14 | TRBV30 | - | TGTGCCTGGAGTGTAAGAAGCAGGGGCACTGAAGCTTTCTTT | CAWSVRSRGTEAFF
TRBJ2-3 | TRBD2 | 15 | TRBV11-2 | - | TGTGCCAGCAGCTTAGGAGCGGGGGGGCCAGATACGCAGTATTTT | CASSLGAGGPDTQYF
TRBJ1-2 | - | 16 | TRBV9 | few | - | CASSVGQGAVGSYPRF
TRBJ1-4 | - | 14 | TRBV7-3 | - | TGTGCCAGCAGCTTAAGGGGGCAGGGAGAAAAACTGTTTTTT | CASSLRGQGEKLFF
TRBJ2-5 | - | 13 | TRBV6-1 | - | TGTGCCAGCAGTGGGACAGCCCAAGAGACCCAGTACTTC | CASSGTAQETQYF
TRBJ1-2 | - | 13 | TRBV5-4 | - | TGTGCCAGCAGTTCGACTCTTAACTATGGCTACACCTTC | CASSSTLNYGYTF
TRBJ2-7 | TRBD2 | 15 | TRBV4-1 | - | TGCGCCAGCAGCCGAAACGGGGGGGCCTTCTACGAGCAGTACTTC | CASSRNGGAFYEQYF
TRBJ1-2 | - | 12 | TRBV5-1 | - | TGCGCCAGCAGCCAACAGGGCAGCGGCTACACCTTC | CASSQQGSGYTF
TRBJ2-5 | - | 14 | TRBV18 | - | TGTGCCAGCTCTCTCGACAGATACCAAGAGACCCAGTACTTC | CASSLDRYQETQYF
TRBJ1-2 | - | 14 | TRBV19 | - | TGTGCCAGTACCCAGGCAGGAATCGTCTATGGCTACACCTTC | CASTQAGIVYGYTF